A single sample is the source of the 24 T cell receptor beta chains below, sequenced in a study of blood T cell repertoires in COVID-19. Produced via immunoSEQ multiplex PCR; TCRdb's table is partial and in-frame only. The sample lists approximately 70,000 clones, approximately 90% seen once, with about 5% in the top ten. The sample taken for sequencing was peripheral blood. All receptors derive from a woman aged 60-75 years with active COVID-19.

This clone has only one observation. The chain joins TRBV7-2 to TRBJ2-1, with D hard to call. The V and J ends lost 3 bases and 7 bases respectively, with 13 bases between them. This CDR3 spans 14 amino acids. In germline, CDR1 is SGHTA, CDR2 FQGNSA. CDR3 DNA: TGTGCCAGCAGCTTCTCACAACCATTAAATGAGCAGTTCTTC. Its translation: CASSFSQPLNEQFF.

The chain has TRBV5-1 and TRBJ1-1; 8 nucleotides line up with TRBD1. J lost 5 bases, V lost 4 bases, and 10 bases had no gene match. CDR3 size: 15 residues. Germline CDR1 reads SGHRS; CDR2 reads YFSETQ. The DNA of the CDR3 is TGCGCCAGCAGCCATGGGGCAGGGGGCGCGACTGAAGCTTTCTTT. As protein: CASSHGAGGATEAFF. Based on the CDR3 plus reference TRBV5-1 and TRBJ1-1, the full variable domain is KAGVTQTPRYLIKTRGQQVTLSCSPISGHRSVSWYQQTPGQGLQFLFEYFSETQRNKGNFPGRFSGRQFSNSRSEMNVSTLELGDSALYLCASSHGAGGATEAFFGQGTRLTVV.

The chain joins TRBV28 to TRBJ2-7; 10 bases are a match to TRBD1. The CDR3 consists of 15 residues. Germline CDR1 MDHEN, CDR2 SYDVKM. J was trimmed by 4 bases and V by 10 bases; bases with no gene match: 13. This CDR3 reads CAILIPTGGVYEQYF. For the CDR3, the DNA is TGTGCCATCCTAATCCCGACAGGGGGCGTTTACGAGCAGTACTTC.

The rearrangement uses TRBV5-1 and TRBJ1-1; no reliable D call. The V and J ends lost 5 bases and 1 base respectively, with 9 bases between them. The germline V gene has CDR1 SGHRS and CDR2 YFSETQ. The CDR3 totals 13 residues. The CDR3 loop reads CASRPTGNTEAFF. DNA for the CDR3: TGCGCCAGCAGACCCACGGGGAACACTGAAGCTTTCTTT.

The J gene is TRBJ1-5, the V gene TRBV6-5; perhaps TRBD1 as D (5 bases). This CDR3 has 15 residues. Looked up from germline, CDR1 is MNHEY and CDR2 is SVGAGI. V dropped 6 bases and J dropped 1 base, with 13 bases sitting between them. The CDR3 nucleotides are TGTGCCAGCAGGCGGGACCTGGACAGCAATCAGCCCCAGCATTTT. Protein product: CASRRDLDSNQPQHF.

This clone was seen just once. The rearrangement uses TRBV28 and TRBJ2-2; D unresolved. The germline CDR1 and CDR2 sequences are MDHEN and SYDVKM. This CDR3 has 15 amino acids. The V and J ends lost 6 bases and 1 base respectively, with 12 bases between them. CDR3 sequence: CASSPPLQNTGELFF. In nucleotides, the CDR3 is TGTGCCAGCAGCCCCCCACTACAGAACACCGGGGAGCTGTTTTTT.

This chain joins TRBV7-2 and TRBJ2-1; a possible D gene is TRBD2 (5 bases). CDR3 length: 13 residues. In germline, CDR1 is SGHTA, CDR2 FQGNSA. Trimming cost V 5 bases and J 9 bases, with 14 bases left between them. CDR3 DNA: TGTGCCAGCAGCCCCCGGGGTTGGGGTGAGCAGTTCTTC. Protein product: CASSPRGWGEQFF.

This sequence joins TRBV24-1 and TRBJ2-3; D perhaps matches TRBD1 (6 bases). The CDR3 has 14 amino acids. Trimming pared 7 bases from V and 6 bases from J, leaving 16 bases between. The germline V gene encodes CDR1 KGHDR and CDR2 SFDVKD. The CDR3 sequence: CATSRGFGADTQYF. The CDR3 DNA reads as TGTGCCACCAGCAGGGGATTCGGGGCGGATACGCAGTATTTT.

The chain recombines TRBV5-1 with TRBJ2-3; 10 nucleotides align to TRBD2. V was pared by 0 bases and J by 5 bases, with 6 bases of the junction left unmatched. Germline V gives CDR1 SGHRS, CDR2 YFSETQ. The CDR3 has 16 residues. In DNA, the CDR3 is TGCGCCAGCAGCTTGGACCGCCTAGCGGGAGTAGATACGCAGTATTTT. Amino acid sequence: CASSLDRLAGVDTQYF.

This clone was picked up one time. V is TRBV7-2 and J is TRBJ1-5; 10 bases match TRBD1. The CDR3 is 15 amino acids. Germline-derived CDR1 and CDR2 are SGHTA and FQGNSA. V shed 3 bases and J 4 bases; nucleotides not matched to a gene: 3. CDR3 amino acids: CASSLRTGGNQPQHF. CDR3 coding DNA: TGTGCCAGCAGCTTGCGGACAGGGGGGAATCAGCCCCAGCATTTT.

The V gene is TRBV3-1 (or the pseudogene TRBV3-2), the J gene TRBJ1-3; 7 positions match TRBD1. The CDR3 spans 12 residues. Trimming took 4 bases from V and 10 from J; bases not matched to a gene: 4. The germline V gene has CDR1 LGHDT and CDR2 YNNKEL (reference sequence). CDR3 sequence reads: CASSRRGSTIYF. CDR3 coding DNA: TGTGCCAGCAGCCGCAGGGGGTCTACCATATATTTT.

V gene TRBV5-6 combines with J gene TRBJ1-5; 9 bases are shared with TRBD1. Losses at the gene ends were 3 bases for V and 6 bases for J; bases not matched to a gene: 4. Germline CDR1 reads SGHDT; CDR2 reads YYEEEE. This CDR3 contains 14 residues. In DNA, the CDR3 is TGTGCCAGCAGCTCCGGGACAGGGTTTCAGCCCCAGCATTTT. Translating gives CASSSGTGFQPQHF.

The chain has TRBV28 and TRBJ1-1; D unclear. V was pared by 9 bases and J by 4 bases, with 12 bases between. Germline V gene data show CDR1 as MDHEN and CDR2 as SYDVKM. The CDR3 has 12 residues. The CDR3 bases are TGTGCCAGTGGACGTGAGGGCACTGAAGCTTTCTTT. Translating it yields CASGREGTEAFF. Combining the CDR3 with reference TRBV28 and TRBJ1-1 gives the whole variable domain DVKVTQSSRYLVKRTGEKVFLECVQDMDHENMFWYRQDPGLGLRLIYFSYDVKMKEKGDIPEGYSVSREKKERFSLILESASTNQTSMYLCASGREGTEAFFGQGTRLTVV.

This chain uses TRBV5-1 with TRBJ2-1, with 8 bases that match TRBD2. CDR3 length: 12 amino acids. Germline V CDR1 and CDR2: SGHRS, YFSETQ. V gave up 3 bases and J gave up 8 bases; unmatched junction bases: 1. The CDR3 nucleotides are TGCGCCAGCAGCTGGGGACTAGATGAGCAGTTCTTC. This sequence encodes CASSWGLDEQFF.

About this clone: Germline is not matched at one junction end, which may reflect a read error. This chain uses TRBV7-7 with TRBJ2-1, with TRBD2 identical over 8 bases. This CDR3 is built from 15 residues. The germline V gene encodes CDR1 SSHAT and CDR2 FNYEAQ (reference sequence). CDR3 DNA sequence: TGTGCTAGCAGCTTAACTAGCGGTCTCTCGGGGGAGCAGTTCTTC. Amino acid sequence: CASSLTSGLSGEQFF.

The chain joins TRBV24-1 to TRBJ1-1, with TRBD1 identical over 11 bases. CDR3 length: 14 residues. CDR1 and CDR2 (germline): KGHDR, SFDVKD. V lost 9 bases and J lost 1; bases outside the gene matches: 3. The CDR3 DNA sequence: TGTGCCACCTCCGGGACAGGGGGGAACACTGAAGCTTTCTTT. Its translation: CATSGTGGNTEAFF.

The chain combines TRBV2 with TRBJ2-4, with TRBD2 as a possible D gene (5 bases). CDR3 size: 14 residues. V lost 4 bases, J lost 5 bases, and 12 bases lay in between. Looked up from germline, CDR1 is SNHLY and CDR2 is FYNNEI. The CDR3 nucleotides read TGTGCCAGCAGTGTCGAGAGGGCCGAAAACATTCAGTACTTC. Residues: CASSVERAENIQYF.

The chain uses TRBV30 and TRBJ2-2, with a tentative D call TRBD2 (5 bases). The CDR3 is 13 amino acids. The germline V gene encodes CDR1 GTSNPN and CDR2 SVGIG (reference sequence). V was shortened by 2 bases and J by 6 bases, with 10 bases between the two germline ends. The chain's CDR3 is CAWSKEEAGELFF. The CDR3 nucleotides read TGTGCCTGGAGTAAGGAGGAGGCCGGGGAGCTGTTTTTT.

CDR3 nucleotides: TGTGCCAGCAGTTTTCTGACAGGGAGCTCCTACAATGAGCAGTTCTTC. Its protein product is CASSFLTGSSYNEQFF. The rearrangement joins TRBV28 to TRBJ2-1, with TRBD1 matching over 7 bases. The CDR3 sequence is 16 residues long. After removal of 3 bases from V and 0 bases from J, the junction contained 5 bases not matched to a gene. Per germline, CDR1 MDHEN and CDR2 SYDVKM.

This clone appeared once. DNA of the CDR3: TGTGCCAGCAGTGAAGCTTTCAGATCTAGTTCTGCTAATCAGCCCCAGCATTTT. It translates to CASSEAFRSSSANQPQHF. The V call is TRBV6-1, the J call TRBJ1-5; no definite D call. The CDR3 extends over 18 amino acids. The V gene's germline CDR1 is MNHNS and CDR2 SASEGT. Trimming took 0 bases from V and 4 from J, leaving 19 bases between them.

This clone turned up a few times. This chain joins TRBV6-6 and TRBJ2-1; a weak D match, TRBD1 (6 bases). The CDR3 is made up of 14 amino acids. Trimming took off 2 bases at V and 5 bases at J, with 10 bases between the two ends. Germline loops: CDR1 MNHNY, CDR2 SVGAGI (reference sequence). The CDR3 loop reads CASSYRGTNNEQFF. The CDR3 nucleotides read TGTGCCAGCAGTTACAGGGGGACGAACAATGAGCAGTTCTTC.

The chain couples TRBV6-5 to TRBJ1-5; weak D call: TRBD1 (5 bases). V was pared by 6 bases and J by 7 bases, with 16 bases between. CDR1 and CDR2 (germline): MNHEY, SVGAGI. The CDR3 runs 14 residues. The CDR3 reads CASRALGPGQPQHF. CDR3 bases: TGTGCCAGCAGGGCCTTGGGGCCAGGCCAGCCCCAGCATTTT.

The chain couples TRBV6-8 to TRBJ2-1, with a weak D call TRBD2 (6 bases). The CDR3 totals 17 residues. V lost 1 base to trimming and J lost 4 bases, with 17 bases between them. Germline V gene sequence: CDR1 MNHGY, CDR2 SAAAGT. The CDR3 DNA reads TGTGCCAGCAGTTACTTCCGGAGGGCCCTCAGGTACAATGAGCAGTTCTTC. Amino acids: CASSYFRRALRYNEQFF.

V is TRBV30 and J is TRBJ1-2; TRBD1 agrees at 7 bases. The CDR3 spans 12 residues. J was trimmed by 4 bases and V by 6 bases; bases with no gene match: 5. CDR1 is GTSNPN and CDR2 is SVGIG in the germline V gene (reference sequence). Written as DNA, the CDR3 is TGTGCCTGCCGCCGGGACAGCTATGGCTACACCTTC. It specifies CACRRDSYGYTF.